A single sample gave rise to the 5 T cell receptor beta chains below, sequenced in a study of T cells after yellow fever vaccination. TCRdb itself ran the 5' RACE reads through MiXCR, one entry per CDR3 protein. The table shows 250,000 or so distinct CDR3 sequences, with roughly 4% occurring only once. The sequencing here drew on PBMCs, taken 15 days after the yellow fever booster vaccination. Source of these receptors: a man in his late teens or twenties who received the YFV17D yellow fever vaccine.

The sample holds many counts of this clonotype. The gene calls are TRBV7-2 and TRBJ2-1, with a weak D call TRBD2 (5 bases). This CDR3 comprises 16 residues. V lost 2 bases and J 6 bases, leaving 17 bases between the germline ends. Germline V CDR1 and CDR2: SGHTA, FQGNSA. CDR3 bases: TGTGCCAGCAGCTTAAGAAGGGAGTGGAATTTCAATGAGCAGTTCTTC. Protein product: CASSLRREWNFNEQFF.

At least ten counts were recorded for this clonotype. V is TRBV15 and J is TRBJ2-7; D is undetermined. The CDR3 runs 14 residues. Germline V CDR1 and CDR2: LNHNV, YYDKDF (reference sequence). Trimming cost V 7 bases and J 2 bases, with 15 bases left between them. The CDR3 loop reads CATILASATYEQYF. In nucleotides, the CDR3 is TGTGCCACCATCTTGGCCTCCGCGACCTACGAGCAGTACTTC.

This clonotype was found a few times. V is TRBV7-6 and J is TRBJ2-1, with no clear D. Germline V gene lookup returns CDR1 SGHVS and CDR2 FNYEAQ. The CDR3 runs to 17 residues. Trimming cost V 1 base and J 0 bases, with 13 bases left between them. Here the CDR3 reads CASSLEGSLSSYNEQFF. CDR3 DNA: TGTGCCAGCAGCTTAGAAGGTTCTCTGAGCTCCTACAATGAGCAGTTCTTC.

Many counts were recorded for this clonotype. The CDR3 is CASRIEWDLETQYF. The CDR3 DNA reads TGCGCCAGCAGGATTGAATGGGATCTCGAGACCCAGTACTTC. The V and J genes are TRBV5-1 and TRBJ2-5, with unresolved D. V was cut by 5 bases and J by 5 bases, with 16 bases left in between. This CDR3 region has 14 residues. CDR1 is SGHRS, CDR2 YFSETQ, per germline.

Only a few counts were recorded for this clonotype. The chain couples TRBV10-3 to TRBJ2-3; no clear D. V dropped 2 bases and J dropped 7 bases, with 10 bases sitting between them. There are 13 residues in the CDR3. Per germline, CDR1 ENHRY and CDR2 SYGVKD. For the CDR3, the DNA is TGTGCCATCAGTGAGAGCGCCCCTCATACGCAGTATTTT. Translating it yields CAISESAPHTQYF.